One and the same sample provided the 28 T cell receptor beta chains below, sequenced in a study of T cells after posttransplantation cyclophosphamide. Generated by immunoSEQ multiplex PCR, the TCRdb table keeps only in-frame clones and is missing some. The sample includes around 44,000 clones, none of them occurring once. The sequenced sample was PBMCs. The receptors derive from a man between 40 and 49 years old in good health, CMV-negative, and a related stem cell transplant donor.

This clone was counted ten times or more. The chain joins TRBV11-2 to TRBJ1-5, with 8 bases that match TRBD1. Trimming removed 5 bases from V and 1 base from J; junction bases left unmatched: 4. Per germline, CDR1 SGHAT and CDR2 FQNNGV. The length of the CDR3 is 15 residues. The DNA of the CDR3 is TGTGCCAGCAGCCAGACAGGGGAGAGCAATCAGCCCCAGCATTTT. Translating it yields CASSQTGESNQPQHF.

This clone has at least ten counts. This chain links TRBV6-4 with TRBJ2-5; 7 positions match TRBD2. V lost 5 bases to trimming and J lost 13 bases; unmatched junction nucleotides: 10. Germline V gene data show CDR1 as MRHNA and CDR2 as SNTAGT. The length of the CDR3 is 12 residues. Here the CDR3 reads CASSHTSANPYF. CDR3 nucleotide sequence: TGTGCCAGCAGTCATACTAGCGCAAACCCGTACTTC.

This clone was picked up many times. The CDR3 bases are TGTGCCAGCAGTTTATACGCGCGGGACAGGGGACACAATCAGCCCCAGCATTTT. This sequence encodes CASSLYARDRGHNQPQHF. This sequence joins TRBV27 and TRBJ1-5; TRBD1 aligns across 10 bases. The V and J ends lost 1 base and 3 bases, in that order; junction bases with no gene match: 9. Per germline, CDR1 MNHEY and CDR2 SMNVEV (reference sequence). The CDR3 consists of 18 residues.

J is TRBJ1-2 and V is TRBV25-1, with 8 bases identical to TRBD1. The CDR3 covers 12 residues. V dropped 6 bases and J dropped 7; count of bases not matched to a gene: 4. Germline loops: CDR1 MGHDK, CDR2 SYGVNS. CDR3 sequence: CASRSGGGGYTF. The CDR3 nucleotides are TGTGCCAGCAGGTCAGGGGGCGGTGGCTACACCTTC.

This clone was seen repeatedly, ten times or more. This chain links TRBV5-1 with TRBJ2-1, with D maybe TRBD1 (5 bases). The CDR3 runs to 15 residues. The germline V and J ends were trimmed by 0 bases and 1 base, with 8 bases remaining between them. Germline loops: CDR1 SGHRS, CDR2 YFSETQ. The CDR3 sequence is CASSLGGKSYNEQFF. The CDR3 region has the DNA TGCGCCAGCAGCTTGGGGGGCAAGTCCTACAATGAGCAGTTCTTC.

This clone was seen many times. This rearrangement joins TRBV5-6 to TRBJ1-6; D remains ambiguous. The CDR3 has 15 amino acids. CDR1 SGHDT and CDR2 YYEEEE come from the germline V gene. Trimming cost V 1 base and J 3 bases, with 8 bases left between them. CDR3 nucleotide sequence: TGTGCCAGCAGCTTGACCGAGAACTATAATTCACCCCTCCACTTT. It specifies CASSLTENYNSPLHF. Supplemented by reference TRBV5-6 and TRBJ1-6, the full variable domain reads DAGVTQSPTHLIKTRGQQVTLRCSPKSGHDTVSWYQQALGQGPQFIFQYYEEEERQRGNFPDRFSGHQFPNYSSELNVNALLLGDSALYLCASSLTENYNSPLHFGNGTRLTVT.

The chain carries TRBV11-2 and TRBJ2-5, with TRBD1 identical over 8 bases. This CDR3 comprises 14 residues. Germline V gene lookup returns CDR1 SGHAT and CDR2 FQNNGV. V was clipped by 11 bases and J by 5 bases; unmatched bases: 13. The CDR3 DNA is TGTGCCTCTAGGCAGGGGGCGCTGGGGGAGACCCAGTACTTC. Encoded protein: CASRQGALGETQYF.

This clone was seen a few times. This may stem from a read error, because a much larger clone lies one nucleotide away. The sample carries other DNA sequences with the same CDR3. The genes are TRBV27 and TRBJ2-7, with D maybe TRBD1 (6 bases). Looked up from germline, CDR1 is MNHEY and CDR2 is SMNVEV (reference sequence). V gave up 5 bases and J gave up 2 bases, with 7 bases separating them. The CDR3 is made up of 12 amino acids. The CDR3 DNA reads TGTGCCAGCAGTCAGGGGACCTACGAGCAGTACGTC. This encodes CASSQGTYEQYV.

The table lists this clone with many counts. CDR3 loop: CASSFLAGGEETQYF. In DNA form, the CDR3 reads TGTGCCAGCAGTTTTCTAGCGGGAGGGGAAGAGACCCAGTACTTC. The J gene is TRBJ2-5, the V gene TRBV28; 12 nucleotides line up with TRBD2. The CDR3 is 15 amino acids. CDR1 is MDHEN, CDR2 SYDVKM, per germline. The V and J ends lost 3 bases and 3 bases, in that order; junction bases with no gene match: 2.

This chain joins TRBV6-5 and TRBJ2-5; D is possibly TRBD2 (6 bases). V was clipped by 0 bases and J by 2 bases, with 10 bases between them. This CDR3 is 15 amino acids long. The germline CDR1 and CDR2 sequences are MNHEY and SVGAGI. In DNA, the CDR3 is TGTGCCAGCAGTTACTCGGGGGGATATCAAGAGACCCAGTACTTC. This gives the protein CASSYSGGYQETQYF.

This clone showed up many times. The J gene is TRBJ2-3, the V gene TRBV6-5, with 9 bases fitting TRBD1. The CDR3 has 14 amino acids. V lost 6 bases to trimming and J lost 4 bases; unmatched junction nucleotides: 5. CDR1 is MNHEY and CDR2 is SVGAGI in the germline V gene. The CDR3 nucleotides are TGTGCCAGCAGAGACAGGGGGGGAGCAGATACGCAGTATTTT. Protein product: CASRDRGGADTQYF.

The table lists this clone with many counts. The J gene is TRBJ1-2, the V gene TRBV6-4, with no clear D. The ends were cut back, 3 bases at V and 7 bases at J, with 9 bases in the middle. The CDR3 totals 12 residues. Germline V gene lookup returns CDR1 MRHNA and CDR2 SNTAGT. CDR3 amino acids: CASSDRGIGYTF. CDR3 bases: TGTGCCAGCAGTGATCGGGGAATTGGCTACACCTTC.

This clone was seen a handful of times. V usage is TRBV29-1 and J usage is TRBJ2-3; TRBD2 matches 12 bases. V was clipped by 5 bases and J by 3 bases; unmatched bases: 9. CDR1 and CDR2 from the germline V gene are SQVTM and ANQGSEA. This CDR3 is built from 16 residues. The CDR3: CSVKLAGGLATDTQYF. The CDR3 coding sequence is TGCAGCGTTAAACTAGCGGGGGGACTAGCGACAGATACGCAGTATTTT.

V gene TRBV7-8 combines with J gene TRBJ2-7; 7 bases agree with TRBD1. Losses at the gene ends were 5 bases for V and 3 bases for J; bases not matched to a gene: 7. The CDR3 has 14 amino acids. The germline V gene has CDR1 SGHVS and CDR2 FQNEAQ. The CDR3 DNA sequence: TGTGCCAGCAGCCCCCGGGACAGAGACTACGAGCAGTACTTC. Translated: CASSPRDRDYEQYF. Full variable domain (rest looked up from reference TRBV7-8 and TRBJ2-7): GAGVSQSPRYKVAKRGQDVALRCDPISGHVSLFWYQQALGQGPEFLTYFQNEAQLDKSGLPSDRFFAERPEGSVSTLKIQRTQQEDSAVYLCASSPRDRDYEQYFGPGTRLTVT.

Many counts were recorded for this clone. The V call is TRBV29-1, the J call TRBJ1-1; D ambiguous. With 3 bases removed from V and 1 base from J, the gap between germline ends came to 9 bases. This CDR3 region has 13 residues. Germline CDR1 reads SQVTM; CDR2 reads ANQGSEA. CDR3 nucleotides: TGCAGCGTTGACTGGGTAGCGAACACTGAAGCTTTCTTT. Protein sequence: CSVDWVANTEAFF.

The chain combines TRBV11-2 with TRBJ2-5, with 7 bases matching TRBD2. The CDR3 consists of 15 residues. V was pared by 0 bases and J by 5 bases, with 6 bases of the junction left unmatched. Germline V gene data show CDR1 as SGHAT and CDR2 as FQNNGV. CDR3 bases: TGTGCCAGCAGCTTAGAGGGAGGGGTAGGTGAGACCCAGTACTTC. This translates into CASSLEGGVGETQYF.

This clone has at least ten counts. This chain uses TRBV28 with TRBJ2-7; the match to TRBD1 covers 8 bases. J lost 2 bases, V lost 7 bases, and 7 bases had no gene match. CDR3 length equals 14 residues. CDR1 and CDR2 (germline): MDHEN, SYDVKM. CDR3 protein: CASTRQGWTYEQYF. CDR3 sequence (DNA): TGTGCCAGCACTCGACAGGGGTGGACCTACGAGCAGTACTTC. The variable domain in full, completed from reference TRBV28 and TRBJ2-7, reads DVKVTQSSRYLVKRTGEKVFLECVQDMDHENMFWYRQDPGLGLRLIYFSYDVKMKEKGDIPEGYSVSREKKERFSLILESASTNQTSMYLCASTRQGWTYEQYFGPGTRLTVT.

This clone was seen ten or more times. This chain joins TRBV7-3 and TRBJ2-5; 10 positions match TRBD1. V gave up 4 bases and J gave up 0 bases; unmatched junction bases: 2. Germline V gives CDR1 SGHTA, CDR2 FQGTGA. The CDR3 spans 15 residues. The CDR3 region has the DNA TGTGCCAGCAGCTCCGGACAGGGGGACCAAGAGACCCAGTACTTC. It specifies CASSSGQGDQETQYF. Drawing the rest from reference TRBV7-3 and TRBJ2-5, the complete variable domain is GAGVSQTPSNKVTEKGKYVELRCDPISGHTALYWYRQSLGQGPEFLIYFQGTGAADDSGLPNDRFFAVRPEGSVSTLKIQRTERGDSAVYLCASSSGQGDQETQYFGPGTRLLVL.

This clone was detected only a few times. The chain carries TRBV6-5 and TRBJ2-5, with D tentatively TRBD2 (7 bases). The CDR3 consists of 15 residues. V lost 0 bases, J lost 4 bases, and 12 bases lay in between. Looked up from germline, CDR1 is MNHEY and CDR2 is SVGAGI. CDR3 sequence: CASSYSGGGGETQYF. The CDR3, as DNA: TGTGCCAGCAGTTACTCGGGAGGGGGTGGAGAGACCCAGTACTTC.

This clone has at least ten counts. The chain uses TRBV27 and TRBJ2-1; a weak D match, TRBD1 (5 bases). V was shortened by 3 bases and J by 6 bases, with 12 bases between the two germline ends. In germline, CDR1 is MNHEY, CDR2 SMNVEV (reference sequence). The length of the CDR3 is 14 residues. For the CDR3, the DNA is TGTGCCAGCAGTTTCAGGGTTTCCGTCAATGAGCAGTTCTTC. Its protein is CASSFRVSVNEQFF.

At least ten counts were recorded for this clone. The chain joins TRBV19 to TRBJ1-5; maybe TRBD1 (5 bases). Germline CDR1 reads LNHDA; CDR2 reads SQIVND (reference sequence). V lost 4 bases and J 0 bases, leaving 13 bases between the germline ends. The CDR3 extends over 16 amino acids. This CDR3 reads CASSTGGGGSNQPQHF. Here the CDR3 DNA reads TGTGCCAGTAGTACGGGAGGTGGGGGTAGCAATCAGCCCCAGCATTTT. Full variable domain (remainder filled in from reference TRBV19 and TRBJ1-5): DGGITQSPKYLFRKEGQNVTLSCEQNLNHDAMYWYRQDPGQGLRLIYYSQIVNDFQKGDIAEGYSVSREKKESFPLTVTSAQKNPTAFYLCASSTGGGGSNQPQHFGDGTRLSIL.

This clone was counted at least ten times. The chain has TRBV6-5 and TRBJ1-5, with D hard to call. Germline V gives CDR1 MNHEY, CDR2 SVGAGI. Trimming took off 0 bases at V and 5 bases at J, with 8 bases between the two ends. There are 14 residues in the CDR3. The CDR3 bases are TGTGCCAGCAGTTACTCGGAGCGGGATCAGCCCCAGCATTTT. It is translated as CASSYSERDQPQHF.

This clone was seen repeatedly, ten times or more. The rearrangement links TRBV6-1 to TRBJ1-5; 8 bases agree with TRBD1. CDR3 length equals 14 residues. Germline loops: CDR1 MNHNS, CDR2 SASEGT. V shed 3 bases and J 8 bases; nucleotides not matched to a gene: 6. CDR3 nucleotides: TGTGCCAGCAGTGAGGGGCAGGGGGCTAAGCCCCAGCATTTT. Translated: CASSEGQGAKPQHF.

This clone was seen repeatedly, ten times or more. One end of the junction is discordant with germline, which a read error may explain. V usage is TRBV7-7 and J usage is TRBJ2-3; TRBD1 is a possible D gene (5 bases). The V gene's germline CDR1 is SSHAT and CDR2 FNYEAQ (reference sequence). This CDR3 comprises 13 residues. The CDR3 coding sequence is TGTGCTAGCAGCTGGACACACACAGATACGCAGTATTTT. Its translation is CASSWTHTDTQYF.

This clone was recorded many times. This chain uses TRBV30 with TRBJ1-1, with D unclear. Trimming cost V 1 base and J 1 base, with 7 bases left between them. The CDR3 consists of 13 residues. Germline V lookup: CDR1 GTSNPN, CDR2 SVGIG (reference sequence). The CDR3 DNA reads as TGTGCCTGGAGTGAAAGAGGGAACACTGAAGCTTTCTTT. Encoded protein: CAWSERGNTEAFF.

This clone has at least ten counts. As DNA, the CDR3 is TGTGCCAGCAGTGACCAACGGGACAGCATGAACACTGAAGCTTTCTTT. Its translation: CASSDQRDSMNTEAFF. The chain employs TRBV9 and TRBJ1-1; 7 bases fit TRBD1. This CDR3 is built from 16 residues. With 5 bases clipped from V and 0 bases from J, the junction kept 10 bases outside the gene matches. The germline V gene has CDR1 SGDLS and CDR2 YYNGEE.

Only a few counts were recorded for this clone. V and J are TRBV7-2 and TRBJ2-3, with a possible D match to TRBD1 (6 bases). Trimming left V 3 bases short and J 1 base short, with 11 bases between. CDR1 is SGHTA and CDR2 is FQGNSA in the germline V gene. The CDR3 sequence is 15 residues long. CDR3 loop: CASSLGAGGTDTQYF. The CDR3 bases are TGTGCCAGCAGCTTGGGGGCGGGCGGCACAGATACGCAGTATTTT.

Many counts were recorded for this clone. DNA of the CDR3: TGTGCCAGCAGCTTAGGAGGGGGCATGTCCGGGGAGCTGTTTTTT. This translates into CASSLGGGMSGELFF. The chain joins TRBV11-3 to TRBJ2-2, with TRBD1 matching 7 bases. Germline CDR1 is SGHNT and CDR2 is YENEEA. This CDR3 has 15 residues. Trimming took 1 base from V and 6 from J; bases not matched to a gene: 5.